These 32 T cell receptor beta chains originate from one sample sequenced in a study of graft-versus-host responses after intestinal transplantation. The table came from immunoSEQ multiplex PCR; TCRdb's copy has only in-frame clones and leaves some out. The data show about 86,000 clones, roughly 90% seen once. Antigens of these TCRs are unknown. The material was unstimulated CD4+ T cells sorted from spleen or lymph node cells, obtained before transplant. All receptors derive from a human donor who was the organ donor for an intestinal transplant.

V usage is TRBV28 and J usage is TRBJ2-2; TRBD1 is a possible D gene (6 bases). CDR1 MDHEN and CDR2 SYDVKM come from the germline V gene. V lost 8 bases and J lost 6, with 13 bases in between. The CDR3 has 13 residues. The CDR3 spells CASLNRAPGELFF. Written as DNA, the CDR3 is TGTGCCAGCCTAAACAGGGCCCCCGGGGAGCTGTTTTTT.

This rearrangement joins TRBV2 to TRBJ2-5, with D perhaps matching TRBD1 (5 bases). This CDR3 has 13 residues. Germline assignment: CDR1 SNHLY and CDR2 FYNNEI. V shed 6 bases and J shed 9 bases, with 17 bases lying between them. The chain's CDR3 is CASSTDWGRAQYF. The CDR3 DNA reads as TGTGCCAGCAGCACCGACTGGGGCCGGGCCCAGTACTTC.

V and J are TRBV11-1 and TRBJ2-7; 9 bases fit TRBD1. V was clipped by 2 bases and J by 0 bases; unmatched bases: 14. CDR1 and CDR2 (germline): SGHAT, FQDESV (reference sequence). The CDR3 contains 19 residues. This CDR3 is CASSLTPTWDRETSYEQYF. The CDR3 DNA is TGTGCCAGCAGCTTAACCCCGACTTGGGACAGGGAGACCTCCTACGAGCAGTACTTC.

V and J are TRBV18 and TRBJ2-1; 8 positions match TRBD2. The CDR3 loop spans 15 amino acids. Unmatched junction bases numbered 6, after V lost 2 bases and J lost 6 bases. The germline CDR1 and CDR2 sequences are KGHSH and LQKENI. The DNA for the CDR3 is TGTGCCAGCTCACCATACACTAGCGGAAGCAATGAGCAGTTCTTC. It codes for CASSPYTSGSNEQFF.

The table lists this clone with a few counts. V gene TRBV5-1 combines with J gene TRBJ2-1, with TRBD2 matching 15 bases. In germline, CDR1 is SGHRS, CDR2 YFSETQ. The CDR3 runs to 15 residues. V lost 0 bases, J lost 13 bases, and 5 bases stayed unmatched. The CDR3 region has the DNA TGCGCCAGCAGCTTGGGGACTAGCGGGGGGGCGGAACAGTTCTTC. This gives the protein CASSLGTSGGAEQFF.

This chain connects TRBV10-2 to TRBJ2-1; D gene uncertain. The ends were cut back, 6 bases at V and 5 bases at J, with 14 bases in the middle. This CDR3 is 14 amino acids long. Germline V gene lookup returns CDR1 WSHSY and CDR2 SAAADI. CDR3 nucleotides: TGCGCCAGCAGAGACTTCTCCCGAAACAATGAGCAGTTCTTC. Translation: CASRDFSRNNEQFF.

This chain connects TRBV5-1 to TRBJ2-3; D is uncertain. CDR3 length: 16 residues. Deletions cut 4 bases from V and 0 bases from J, with 15 bases between. From germline, CDR1 is SGHRS and CDR2 YFSETQ. CDR3 amino acids: CASSHHEASSTDTQYF. CDR3 DNA: TGCGCCAGCAGCCATCATGAGGCTTCTAGCACAGATACGCAGTATTTT.

The V call is TRBV5-8, the J call TRBJ2-2; 8 bases are shared with TRBD2. Germline V CDR1 and CDR2: SGHTS, YDEGEE. The V and J ends lost 5 bases and 1 base, in that order; junction bases with no gene match: 4. This CDR3 is 15 amino acids long. In nucleotides, the CDR3 is TGTGCCAGCAGGGTCCTAGCGGGGAACACCGGGGAGCTGTTTTTT. Protein product: CASRVLAGNTGELFF.

This clone was recorded many times. The gene calls are TRBV5-1 and TRBJ1-4, with TRBD1 matching 9 bases. The germline CDR1 and CDR2 sequences are SGHRS and YFSETQ. Trimming cost V 0 bases and J 0 bases; bases outside gene matches: 12. The CDR3 sequence is 20 residues long. The CDR3: CASSLEGQGPPFATNEKLFF. CDR3 DNA sequence: TGCGCCAGCAGCTTGGAGGGACAGGGTCCTCCTTTTGCAACTAATGAAAAACTGTTTTTT.

The chain uses TRBV6-4 and TRBJ1-1; 7 bases line up with TRBD1. This CDR3 contains 14 residues. Germline V gene data show CDR1 as MRHNA and CDR2 as SNTAGT. The V and J ends lost 6 bases and 0 bases, in that order; junction bases with no gene match: 4. The CDR3: CASRRGGLNTEAFF. The CDR3 DNA follows: TGTGCCAGCAGACGAGGGGGCCTGAACACTGAAGCTTTCTTT.

V gene TRBV7-2 combines with J gene TRBJ2-3, with D possibly TRBD1 on 5 matching bases. In germline, CDR1 is SGHTA, CDR2 FQGNSA. The CDR3 is made up of 14 amino acids. Trimming cost V 2 bases and J 3 bases, with 9 bases left between them. The DNA of the CDR3 is TGTGCCAGCAGCTTACGCGCAGGGACAGATACGCAGTATTTT. Translation: CASSLRAGTDTQYF.

The chain couples TRBV5-1 to TRBJ2-1; 8 positions match TRBD2. CDR3 length equals 16 residues. J was trimmed by 9 bases and V by 0 bases; bases with no gene match: 11. CDR1 and CDR2 from the germline V gene are SGHRS and YFSETQ. CDR3 sequence: CASSLDGSGRNGEQFF. CDR3 coding DNA: TGCGCCAGCAGCTTGGACGGGAGCGGGAGAAATGGTGAGCAGTTCTTC.

The rearrangement uses TRBV6-5 and TRBJ2-7; D is ambiguous. The germline gives CDR1 MNHEY, CDR2 SVGAGI. V was shortened by 3 bases and J by 4 bases, with 10 bases between the two germline ends. This CDR3 is built from 13 residues. CDR3 DNA sequence: TGTGCCAGCAGTTATTCCGGTGCATACGAGCAGTACTTC. Protein: CASSYSGAYEQYF.

The chain's CDR3 is CASRVLAGGEASSGANVLTF. The CDR3, as DNA: TGTGCCAGCAGGGTACTAGCGGGAGGGGAGGCAAGCTCTGGGGCCAACGTCCTGACTTTC. The J gene is TRBJ2-6, the V gene TRBV27; 13 bases are shared with TRBD2. This CDR3 has 20 residues. Germline V CDR1 and CDR2: MNHEY, SMNVEV (reference sequence). J was trimmed by 0 bases and V by 6 bases; bases with no gene match: 11.

This chain links TRBV27 with TRBJ2-2; the D gene is possibly TRBD1 (5 bases). This CDR3 comprises 14 residues. Trimming cost V 7 bases and J 5 bases, with 14 bases left between them. Per germline, CDR1 MNHEY and CDR2 SMNVEV (reference sequence). The CDR3 spells CASMSGLITGELFF. The CDR3 DNA is TGTGCCAGCATGTCAGGGTTGATAACCGGGGAGCTGTTTTTT.

The chain has TRBV7-2 and TRBJ2-1, with 7 bases matching TRBD2. The CDR3 has 15 amino acids. Trimming removed 1 base from V and 8 bases from J; junction bases left unmatched: 8. CDR1 and CDR2 from the germline V gene are SGHTA and FQGNSA. This CDR3 reads CASSLVMRGRDEQFF. The DNA of the CDR3 is TGTGCCAGCAGCTTAGTGATGAGAGGGAGGGATGAGCAGTTCTTC.

The chain joins TRBV5-1 to TRBJ2-7; TRBD1 matches at 8 bases. The CDR3 is 15 amino acids. With V trimmed by 4 bases and J by 0 bases, 6 bases remained unmatched. The germline CDR1 and CDR2 sequences are SGHRS and YFSETQ. DNA for the CDR3: TGCGCCAGCAGCCCAACAGGGGGGATCTCCTACGAGCAGTACTTC. It is translated as CASSPTGGISYEQYF.

The chain combines TRBV6-6 with TRBJ1-2, with D perhaps matching TRBD1 (6 bases). With 5 bases removed from V and 8 bases from J, the gap between germline ends came to 15 bases. Germline V gives CDR1 MNHNY, CDR2 SVGAGI (reference sequence). This CDR3 spans 13 amino acids. The CDR3 DNA reads TGTGCCAGCAGTGGATCAGGGGAGTGGGGCTACACCTTC. Protein product: CASSGSGEWGYTF.

The chain recombines TRBV5-1 with TRBJ2-2; TRBD2 agrees at 7 bases. Germline-derived CDR1 and CDR2 are SGHRS and YFSETQ. V shed 0 bases and J 1 base; nucleotides not matched to a gene: 3. The CDR3 extends over 16 amino acids. For the CDR3, the DNA is TGCGCCAGCAGCTTGGCCGGCGGGGGGAACACCGGGGAGCTGTTTTTT. Residues: CASSLAGGGNTGELFF.

The chain couples TRBV19 to TRBJ2-7; D is perhaps TRBD2 (5 bases). CDR3 length: 14 amino acids. Looked up from germline, CDR1 is LNHDA and CDR2 is SQIVND (reference sequence). Between the trimmed V and J ends, which lost 5 bases and 1 base, there was a span of 12 bases. The CDR3 bases are TGTGCCAGTAGTTCTGGACTGGGATCCTACGAGCAGTACTTC. It specifies CASSSGLGSYEQYF.

Note on this clone: At one end the junction does not follow the germline gene, possibly because of a read error. The V gene is TRBV7-7, the J gene TRBJ2-2, with D possibly matching TRBD2 (5 bases). Germline CDR1 reads SSHAT; CDR2 reads FNYEAQ (reference sequence). There are 12 residues in the CDR3. CDR3 sequence (DNA): TGTGCTAGCAGCGGTCCGGGGGGGGAGCTGTTTTTT. Its translation: CASSGPGGELFF.

The chain links TRBV12-2 to TRBJ1-2. TRBV12-2 is deemed a pseudogene. The CDR3 is 14 amino acids. In nucleotides, the CDR3 is TGTGCAGGTCGCTTAGGCGTGCGCATCTATGGCTACACCTTC. Its translation is CAGRLGVRIYGYTF.

The V call is TRBV29-1, the J call TRBJ1-1; 8 bases are shared with TRBD1. Germline CDR1 SQVTM, CDR2 ANQGSEA. This CDR3 has 14 amino acids. V was clipped by 7 bases and J by 1 base; unmatched bases: 8. CDR3 amino acids: CSAKADRANTEAFF. The CDR3 DNA reads TGCAGCGCCAAGGCGGACAGGGCGAACACTGAAGCTTTCTTT.

This chain connects TRBV2 to TRBJ2-1; 10 bases are shared with TRBD2. CDR3 size: 18 residues. Germline assignment: CDR1 SNHLY and CDR2 FYNNEI. The V gene end was trimmed by 2 bases and the J gene end by 0 bases; junction bases not matched to a gene: 7. The CDR3 DNA reads TGTGCCAGCAGTGAATCTCCGACTAGCGGGTACTCCTACAATGAGCAGTTCTTC. Translating it yields CASSESPTSGYSYNEQFF.

This chain connects TRBV6-5 to TRBJ1-1; possibly TRBD1 for D (5 bases). This CDR3 is 15 amino acids long. Germline V lookup: CDR1 MNHEY, CDR2 SVGAGI. V shed 4 bases and J shed 5 bases, with 17 bases lying between them. In DNA, the CDR3 is TGTGCCAGCAGTTCCTGGTCCGGGGGAAGAACTGAAGCTTTCTTT. It codes for CASSSWSGGRTEAFF.

V and J are TRBV7-9 and TRBJ1-1; D may be TRBD1 (6 bases). The germline V gene encodes CDR1 SEHNR and CDR2 FQNEAQ (reference sequence). The V end was cut by 1 base, the J end by 3 bases, with 9 bases between. The CDR3 is 14 residues long. CDR3 coding DNA: TGTGCCAGCAGCTTAGACAGGGAGTACACTGAAGCTTTCTTT. Its translation: CASSLDREYTEAFF.

This clone was seen a few times. V gene TRBV6-5 combines with J gene TRBJ1-2; perhaps TRBD1 as D (6 bases). The CDR3 is 12 residues long. Germline CDR1 and CDR2: MNHEY and SVGAGI. Trimming stripped 5 bases from V and 8 bases from J, with 12 bases between. The CDR3 DNA follows: TGTGCCAGCAGTCACAGGGAGGGCGGCTACACCTTC. Its translation is CASSHREGGYTF.

This clone was seen a handful of times. V gene TRBV7-2 combines with J gene TRBJ2-2; 8 nucleotides agree with TRBD1. CDR3 size: 16 residues. CDR1 and CDR2 from the germline V gene are SGHTA and FQGNSA. V shed 5 bases and J 4 bases; nucleotides not matched to a gene: 9. In DNA, the CDR3 is TGTGCCAGCAGCCCCTGGACAGGGAGGAGCACCGGGGAGCTGTTTTTT. This gives the protein CASSPWTGRSTGELFF.

The rearrangement uses TRBV5-4 and TRBJ2-5; D gene uncertain. CDR1 and CDR2 from the germline V gene are SGHNT and YYREEE (reference sequence). This CDR3 has 13 residues. Trimming shortened V by 3 bases and J by 4 bases, and 10 bases separated the two germline ends. CDR3 residues: CASSSGSPETQYF. CDR3 coding DNA: TGTGCCAGCAGCTCGGGTTCTCCAGAGACCCAGTACTTC.

The chain couples TRBV30 to TRBJ1-1; D gene unclear. Germline CDR1 is GTSNPN and CDR2 is SVGIG (reference sequence). The CDR3 totals 16 residues. V lost 4 bases and J lost 2, with 20 bases in between. CDR3 sequence reads: CAWTTGVLRVNTEAFF. In nucleotides, the CDR3 is TGTGCCTGGACCACTGGGGTCTTGCGGGTTAACACTGAAGCTTTCTTT.

The chain carries TRBV7-2 and TRBJ1-1; D perhaps matches TRBD1 (5 bases). The CDR3 contains 13 residues. V was shortened by 5 bases and J by 5 bases, with 12 bases between the two germline ends. Germline assignment: CDR1 SGHTA and CDR2 FQGNSA. In nucleotides, the CDR3 is TGTGCCAGCAGCCCAAGACGACAGACTGAAGCTTTCTTT. Translated: CASSPRRQTEAFF.

The chain carries TRBV9 and TRBJ1-3, with D perhaps matching TRBD1 (6 bases). The CDR3 runs 17 residues. The germline V and J ends were trimmed by 4 bases and 0 bases, with 17 bases remaining between them. CDR1 SGDLS and CDR2 YYNGEE come from the germline V gene. The DNA for the CDR3 is TGTGCCAGCAGCACGGACCCGGACAGCCACTCTGGAAACACCATATATTTT. Translation: CASSTDPDSHSGNTIYF. The variable domain in full, completed from reference TRBV9 and TRBJ1-3, reads DSGVTQTPKHLITATGQRVTLRCSPRSGDLSVYWYQQSLDQGLQFLIQYYNGEERAKGNILERFSAQQFPDLHSELNLSSLELGDSALYFCASSTDPDSHSGNTIYFGEGSWLTVV.